Each of the 28 T cell receptor beta chains below was sequenced from the same sample in a study of T cell repertoires in cytomegalovirus infection. Via MiXCR, TCRdb re-called the reads, giving one row per CDR3 protein. Of about 920,000 distinct CDR3 sequences in the sample, about 33% were seen once. Their antigens remain unidentified. The input for sequencing was cultured CD8+ T cells from PBMCs, taken from culture after CMV antigen stimulation. These receptors were obtained from a human donor in good health (CMV status not recorded). Some clones in this sample may be carry-over from other donors' samples.

This clonotype occurred once. The chain links TRBV29-1 to TRBJ2-1; D gene ambiguous. CDR3 length equals 11 residues. Trimming cost V 6 bases and J 6 bases, with 9 bases left between them. The germline CDR1 and CDR2 sequences are SQVTM and ANQGSEA. CDR3 bases: TGCAGCGTCCCTGAAGTCAATGAGCAGTTCTTC. Amino acid sequence: CSVPEVNEQFF.

This clonotype was seen only a few times. The rearrangement uses TRBV7-6 and TRBJ1-1, with unresolved D. V gave up 2 bases and J gave up 6 bases, with 10 bases separating them. CDR3 length: 13 amino acids. Germline CDR1 reads SGHVS; CDR2 reads FNYEAQ. The CDR3 coding sequence is TGTGCCAGCAGCTTACCCCTAGACCCTGAAGCTTTCTTT. Amino acid sequence: CASSLPLDPEAFF.

The sample holds a few counts of this clonotype. The chain links TRBV7-3 to TRBJ2-1; TRBD2 agrees at 7 bases. The germline gives CDR1 SGHTA, CDR2 FQGTGA. The CDR3 has 13 residues. V gave up 5 bases and J gave up 8 bases; unmatched junction bases: 6. The CDR3 DNA is TGTGCCAGCAGCGATACGGGGGGTTATGAGCAGTTCTTC. Translated: CASSDTGGYEQFF.

This clonotype appeared a few times. Here the CDR3 DNA reads TGTGCCAGCACCGACAGGGGGGGCTATGGCTACACCTTC. Translating it yields CASTDRGGYGYTF. J is TRBJ1-2 and V is TRBV12-3 or TRBV12-4; TRBD1 matches at 9 bases. The trim removed 7 bases at V and 4 bases at J, leaving 4 bases unmatched. CDR3 length equals 13 residues.

The chain combines TRBV4-1 with TRBJ1-4; tentatively, D is TRBD1 (5 bases). V lost 6 bases, J lost 6 bases, and 17 bases lay in between. The CDR3 runs to 15 residues. Per germline, CDR1 MGHRA and CDR2 YSYEKL. Here the CDR3 reads CASRQREGRDEKLFF. CDR3 DNA: TGCGCCAGCAGGCAAAGAGAGGGGCGAGATGAAAAACTGTTTTTT.

This clonotype was counted a few times. The J gene is TRBJ1-2, the V gene TRBV12-5, with D unresolved. Per germline, CDR1 LGHNT and CDR2 FRNRAP. The CDR3 covers 11 residues. V was clipped by 6 bases and J by 8 bases, with 10 bases between them. CDR3: CASGHIWGYTF. CDR3 DNA: TGTGCTAGTGGCCACATATGGGGCTACACCTTC. The whole variable domain, filled in from reference TRBV12-5 and TRBJ1-2, reads DARVTQTPRHKVTEMGQEVTMRCQPILGHNTVFWYRQTMMQGLELLAYFRNRAPLDDSGMPKDRFSAEMPDATLATLKIQPSEPRDSAVYFCASGHIWGYTFGSGTRLTVV.

This clonotype was seen more than once but under ten times. J is TRBJ2-4 and V is TRBV9, with 9 bases that match TRBD1. Trimming took 3 bases from V and 6 from J; bases not matched to a gene: 10. The CDR3 spans 16 residues. CDR1 and CDR2 (germline): SGDLS, YYNGEE. CDR3 amino acids: CASSGEDRGARNIQYF. The CDR3 DNA follows: TGTGCCAGCAGCGGAGAGGACAGGGGTGCTCGAAACATTCAGTACTTC.

CDR3 nucleotides: TGTGCCAGCAGCCAAAGCCGGACCAATCAGCCCCAGCATTTT. Protein sequence: CASSQSRTNQPQHF. The J gene is TRBJ1-5, the V gene TRBV5-6; D remains unclear. The CDR3 has 14 residues. In germline, CDR1 is SGHDT, CDR2 YYEEEE. The V end was cut by 4 bases, the J end by 3 bases, with 11 bases between. Filled out from reference TRBV5-6 and TRBJ1-5, the complete variable domain reads DAGVTQSPTHLIKTRGQQVTLRCSPKSGHDTVSWYQQALGQGPQFIFQYYEEEERQRGNFPDRFSGHQFPNYSSELNVNALLLGDSALYLCASSQSRTNQPQHFGDGTRLSIL.

This clonotype turned up a few times. This chain links TRBV25-1 with TRBJ1-6, with unresolved D. CDR1 is MGHDK, CDR2 SYGVNS, per germline. The ends were cut back, 3 bases at V and 0 bases at J, with 3 bases in the middle. This CDR3 spans 14 amino acids. The CDR3 DNA sequence: TGTGCCAGCAGTGAGAGCTCCTATAATTCACCCCTCCACTTT. Amino acid sequence: CASSESSYNSPLHF.

This clonotype has only a few counts. This chain connects TRBV15 to TRBJ2-5, with 10 bases fitting TRBD1. Germline CDR1 and CDR2: LNHNV and YYDKDF (reference sequence). This CDR3 spans 15 amino acids. V lost 4 bases to trimming and J lost 5 bases; unmatched junction nucleotides: 7. CDR3 loop: CATSTLTGGLETQYF. The CDR3, as DNA: TGTGCCACCAGCACATTGACAGGGGGCTTGGAGACCCAGTACTTC. Complete variable domain (other parts from reference TRBV15 and TRBJ2-5): DAMVIQNPRYQVTQFGKPVTLSCSQTLNHNVMYWYQQKSSQAPKLLFHYYDKDFNNEADTPDNFQSRRPNTSFCFLDIRSPGLGDTAMYLCATSTLTGGLETQYFGPGTRLLVL.

This clonotype was observed at least ten times. This rearrangement joins TRBV7-9 to TRBJ2-7; 7 positions agree with TRBD1. Germline-derived CDR1 and CDR2 are SEHNR and FQNEAQ (reference sequence). Unmatched junction bases numbered 8, after V lost 5 bases and J lost 7 bases. The CDR3 has 13 residues. CDR3 nucleotide sequence: TGTGCCAGCAGCCGGGACAGTTTAAGGGAGCAGTACGTC. Translating it yields CASSRDSLREQYV.

This clonotype was seen repeatedly, ten times or more. This chain links TRBV7-8 with TRBJ2-2, with 8 bases matching TRBD2. With V trimmed by 2 bases and J by 6 bases, 8 bases remained unmatched. The CDR3 length is 16 residues. Germline CDR1 is SGHVS and CDR2 is FQNEAQ. The CDR3: CASSLLGLESPGELFF. In DNA form, the CDR3 reads TGTGCCAGCAGCTTACTGGGACTAGAATCGCCCGGGGAGCTGTTTTTT. The whole variable domain, filled in from reference TRBV7-8 and TRBJ2-2, reads GAGVSQSPRYKVAKRGQDVALRCDPISGHVSLFWYQQALGQGPEFLTYFQNEAQLDKSGLPSDRFFAERPEGSVSTLKIQRTQQEDSAVYLCASSLLGLESPGELFFGEGSRLTVL.

The chain carries TRBV7-6 and TRBJ2-3; TRBD2 might be the D (6 bases). The CDR3 length is 14 residues. The germline V gene encodes CDR1 SGHVS and CDR2 FNYEAQ. V lost 4 bases and J 0 bases, leaving 8 bases between the germline ends. The CDR3 here is CASSSAGSTDTQYF. CDR3 in DNA: TGTGCCAGCAGCTCCGCGGGGAGCACAGATACGCAGTATTTT.

The chain employs TRBV7-9 and TRBJ1-1; 9 nucleotides agree with TRBD1. The V segment lost 5 bases and the J segment 4 bases; nucleotides outside the gene matches: 8. The germline V gene has CDR1 SEHNR and CDR2 FQNEAQ (reference sequence). The CDR3 sequence is 15 residues long. In DNA, the CDR3 is TGTGCCAGCAGCGTGCCGGGACAGGGATTCACTGAAGCTTTCTTT. This codes for CASSVPGQGFTEAFF.

The chain carries TRBV19 and TRBJ1-6; 9 bases match TRBD1. The CDR3 has 16 residues. J lost 3 bases, V lost 4 bases, and 4 bases had no gene match. CDR1 and CDR2 from the germline V gene are LNHDA and SQIVND (reference sequence). CDR3 DNA sequence: TGTGCCAGTAGTAACAGGGGGCAAGGCTATAATTCACCCCTCCACTTT. Its translation is CASSNRGQGYNSPLHF.

This clonotype has at least ten counts. The chain has TRBV27 and TRBJ1-6, with D possibly being TRBD1 (6 bases). Germline V gene sequence: CDR1 MNHEY, CDR2 SMNVEV (reference sequence). V lost 7 bases to trimming and J lost 3 bases, with 7 bases between them. The CDR3 is made up of 13 amino acids. CDR3 in DNA: TGTGCCAGCACAGGGGACTATAATTCACCCCTCCACTTT. This encodes CASTGDYNSPLHF.

This chain connects TRBV9 to TRBJ2-4; D ambiguous. CDR1 is SGDLS and CDR2 is YYNGEE in the germline V gene. With 3 bases removed from V and 6 bases from J, the gap between germline ends came to 1 base. CDR3 length: 10 residues. As DNA, the CDR3 is TGTGCCAGCAGCGGAAACATTCAGTACTTC. Translating gives CASSGNIQYF.

This chain joins TRBV28 and TRBJ2-7; possible D gene TRBD2, 5 bases. The V and J ends lost 2 bases and 2 bases respectively, with 13 bases between them. The CDR3 is made up of 15 amino acids. Looked up from germline, CDR1 is MDHEN and CDR2 is SYDVKM. CDR3 sequence (DNA): TGTGCCAGCAGTTTAGGTCTTGGACTTACCTACGAGCAGTACGTC. This codes for CASSLGLGLTYEQYV.

In this sample, this clonotype turned up many times. The genes are TRBV12-3 or TRBV12-4 and TRBJ2-1, with 7 bases aligning to TRBD1. The CDR3 runs to 15 residues. The V gene end was trimmed by 6 bases and the J gene end by 1 base; junction bases not matched to a gene: 6. CDR3 residues: CASSHRGGSYNEQFF. CDR3 nucleotide sequence: TGTGCCAGCAGCCACAGGGGTGGATCCTACAATGAGCAGTTCTTC.

About this clonotype itself: An end of the junction does not agree with germline; a read error may underlie this. The chain is built from TRBV7-7 and TRBJ2-5, with 10 nucleotides matching TRBD2. Germline V CDR1 and CDR2: SSHAT, FNYEAQ (reference sequence). CDR3 length: 15 amino acids. The CDR3 coding sequence is TGTGCTAGCAGCTGGCTAGCGGGGGACCAAGAGACCCAGTACTTC. It encodes CASSWLAGDQETQYF.

As for this clonotype: One junction end disagrees with the germline gene, perhaps due to a read error. V is TRBV7-7 and J is TRBJ2-5, with D perhaps TRBD1 (5 bases). Germline assignment: CDR1 SSHAT and CDR2 FNYEAQ (reference sequence). The CDR3 is 17 amino acids. The CDR3 reads CASSLGLNRNLQETQYF. CDR3 in DNA: TGTGCTAGCAGCTTAGGTCTCAACAGGAACCTTCAAGAGACCCAGTACTTC.

The rearrangement uses TRBV19 and TRBJ2-2; perhaps TRBD2 as D (5 bases). Germline lookup yields CDR1 LNHDA and CDR2 SQIVND (reference sequence). This CDR3 comprises 17 residues. Trimming took off 0 bases at V and 3 bases at J, with 14 bases between the two ends. CDR3 sequence: CASSIDPQAEYTGELFF. The DNA for the CDR3 is TGTGCCAGTAGTATAGACCCACAAGCGGAGTACACCGGGGAGCTGTTTTTT.

The rearrangement links TRBV29-1 to TRBJ1-2; tentative D call: TRBD1 (5 bases). The V end lost 0 bases, the J end lost 8 bases, and 13 bases lay between the germline ends. CDR1 and CDR2 from the germline V gene are SQVTM and ANQGSEA. CDR3 size: 13 residues. Here the CDR3 DNA reads TGCAGCGTTGAAGATCACGGGGCTGGGGGCTACACCTTC. This translates into CSVEDHGAGGYTF.

The rearrangement links TRBV20-1 to TRBJ1-6; tentative D call: TRBD1 (5 bases). V was shortened by 6 bases and J by 3 bases, with 24 bases between the two germline ends. This CDR3 region has 18 residues. In germline, CDR1 is DFQATT, CDR2 SNEGSKA (reference sequence). The CDR3 bases are TGCAGTGCGAAGCAGGCAGGGCTCGCCGCCCTCTATAATTCACCCCTCCACTTT. Protein product: CSAKQAGLAALYNSPLHF.

The chain is built from TRBV11-2 and TRBJ2-2, with 10 bases matching TRBD2. Germline V gene lookup returns CDR1 SGHAT and CDR2 FQNNGV. J gave up 1 base and V 1 base, and 3 bases lay outside the gene matches. The CDR3 sequence is 17 residues long. The CDR3 DNA is TGTGCCAGCAGCTTAGCGGGACTAGCGAAGAACACCGGGGAGCTGTTTTTT. Translated, it gives CASSLAGLAKNTGELFF.

This clonotype was detected only a few times. This chain uses TRBV6-5 with TRBJ2-7, with D perhaps assigned TRBD1 or TRBD2 (5 bases each). The CDR3 extends over 15 amino acids. Germline V gene data show CDR1 as MNHEY and CDR2 as SVGAGI. With 2 bases removed from V and 5 bases from J, the gap between germline ends came to 16 bases. As DNA, the CDR3 is TGTGCCAGCAGTTACATACGAGGGACCGTCGACGAGCAGTACTTC. Protein: CASSYIRGTVDEQYF.

The table lists this clonotype with a few counts. The genes are TRBV6-1 and TRBJ1-1; D might be TRBD1 (6 bases). V lost 6 bases, J lost 2 bases, and 10 bases lay in between. The germline V gene has CDR1 MNHNS and CDR2 SASEGT. The CDR3 contains 13 residues. CDR3 amino acids: CASRQGRNTEAFF. The CDR3 region has the DNA TGTGCCAGCAGACAGGGTCGAAACACTGAAGCTTTCTTT.

V and J are TRBV7-2 and TRBJ2-2; 12 positions agree with TRBD2. Germline assignment: CDR1 SGHTA and CDR2 FQGNSA. The V segment lost 6 bases and the J segment 7 bases; nucleotides outside the gene matches: 6. This CDR3 spans 15 amino acids. The CDR3 loop is CASRPSGGASGELFF. CDR3 nucleotides: TGTGCCAGCAGACCTAGCGGGGGGGCCAGCGGGGAGCTGTTTTTT.